This T cell receptor beta chain was retrieved from a study of blood T cell repertoires in COVID-19. The data were produced by immunoSEQ multiplex PCR, yet TCRdb's version contains in-frame clones alone and is incomplete. The sample yields 350,000 to 450,000 clones, about 89% seen once. The CDR3 covers 14 residues. The V and J ends lost 0 bases and 2 bases respectively, with 8 bases between them. The germline gives CDR1 SGDLS, CDR2 YYNGEE. The specimen was PBMCs or T cells enriched from blood (not recorded which). The chain carries TRBV9 and TRBJ1-1, with D uncertain. The TCR originated in a middle-aged man in a cohort exposed to, infected with or recovered from COVID-19 (not recorded which). The DNA of the CDR3 is TGTGCCAGCAGCGTAGGTCAGGTTAACACTGAAGCTTTCTTT. Its protein is CASSVGQVNTEAFF.